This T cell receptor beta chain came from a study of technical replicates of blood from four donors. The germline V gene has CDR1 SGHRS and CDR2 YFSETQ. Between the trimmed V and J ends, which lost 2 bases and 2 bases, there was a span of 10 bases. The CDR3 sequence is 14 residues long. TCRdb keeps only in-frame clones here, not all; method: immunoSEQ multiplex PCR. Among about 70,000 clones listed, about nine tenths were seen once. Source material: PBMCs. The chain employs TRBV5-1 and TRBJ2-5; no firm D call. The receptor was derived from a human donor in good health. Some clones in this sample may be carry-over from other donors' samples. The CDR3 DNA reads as TGCGCCAGCAGCTTCTCTGACGGGCAAGAGACCCAGTACTTC. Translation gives CASSFSDGQETQYF.